One sample yielded the 18 T cell receptor beta chains listed below, sequenced in a study of blood T cells in healthy people across ages. It was with a sample-barcoded 5' primer and a J-beta primer mix that a second PCR of about 6 to 12 cycles was run. TCRdb reprocessed the 5' RACE reads via MiXCR and lists one record per CDR3 protein. The sample contains around 1.5 million distinct CDR3 sequences, approximately 42% of which appear only once. What was sequenced was blood. Receptors were obtained from a woman in her late teens or twenties in good health.

This clonotype appeared once. One end of the junction does not line up with germline, which may come from a read error. The chain uses TRBV12-3 or TRBV12-4 and TRBJ2-7; 10 bases are shared with TRBD1. The tail of the sequence fits TRBJ2-5 better, so the J call may be wrong. The CDR3 runs to 14 residues. The CDR3 bases are TGTGTCAGCAGTATGACAGGGGGCAAGGAGACCCAGTACTTC. The encoded protein is CVSSMTGGKETQYF.

The chain couples TRBV11-2 to TRBJ1-2, with D perhaps TRBD1 (5 bases). Germline CDR1 reads SGHAT; CDR2 reads FQNNGV. Trimming pared 0 bases from V and 7 bases from J, leaving 12 bases between. The CDR3 runs 14 residues. The CDR3 DNA is TGTGCCAGCAGCTTAGATCTAAACAGGAGTGGCTACACCTTC. Encoded protein: CASSLDLNRSGYTF.

The CDR3 region is CASSIRTGRGEQYF. Written as DNA, the CDR3 is TGCGCCAGCAGCATACGGACGGGCCGAGGGGAACAGTACTTC. J is TRBJ2-5 and V is TRBV5-1, with D possibly called TRBD1 or TRBD2 (5 bases each). The CDR3 runs to 14 residues. Trimming took 4 bases from V and 11 from J, leaving 21 bases between them. Germline V gene sequence: CDR1 SGHRS, CDR2 YFSETQ. Variable domain in full (rest from reference TRBV5-1 and TRBJ2-5): KAGVTQTPRYLIKTRGQQVTLSCSPISGHRSVSWYQQTPGQGLQFLFEYFSETQRNKGNFPGRFSGRQFSNSRSEMNVSTLELGDSALYLCASSIRTGRGEQYFGPGTRLLVL.

This clonotype showed up just a few times. This CDR3 is CSARDSGTGEQYF. The CDR3 nucleotides are TGCAGTGCTAGAGATTCTGGGACGGGCGAGCAGTACTTC. The chain combines TRBV20-1 with TRBJ2-7; possibly TRBD1 or TRBD2 for D (5 bases each). Trimming left V 0 bases short and J 6 bases short, with 12 bases between. This CDR3 is 13 amino acids long. CDR1 DFQATT and CDR2 SNEGSKA come from the germline V gene (reference sequence).

The chain joins TRBV20-1 to TRBJ2-7, with D hard to call. V lost 2 bases to trimming and J lost 1 base, with 9 bases between them. Germline loops: CDR1 DFQATT, CDR2 SNEGSKA (reference sequence). This CDR3 region has 13 residues. CDR3 sequence: CSARRAGSYEQYF. CDR3 coding DNA: TGCAGTGCTAGACGGGCAGGTTCCTACGAGCAGTACTTC.

The chain links TRBV7-9 to TRBJ1-2, with D uncertain. CDR1 and CDR2 from the germline V gene are SEHNR and FQNEAQ (reference sequence). This CDR3 is built from 14 residues. V was trimmed by 3 bases and J by 3 bases, leaving 11 bases between them. CDR3 DNA: TGTGCCAGCAGCTTTCTGGGTTTCGACTATGGCTACACCTTC. This gives the protein CASSFLGFDYGYTF.

The rearrangement uses TRBV11-2 and TRBJ1-1; no reliable D call. Trimming took off 6 bases at V and 1 base at J, with 12 bases between the two ends. Germline V lookup: CDR1 SGHAT, CDR2 FQNNGV. This CDR3 contains 14 residues. CDR3: CASSPDARNTEAFF. CDR3 bases: TGTGCCAGCAGTCCGGACGCTAGGAACACTGAAGCTTTCTTT.

The genes are TRBV27 and TRBJ2-7, with TRBD2 identical over 9 bases. V was pared by 1 base and J by 3 bases, with 4 bases of the junction left unmatched. The CDR3 runs 15 residues. CDR1 is MNHEY, CDR2 SMNVEV, per germline (reference sequence). CDR3 sequence: CASSLLASGNYEQYF. DNA of the CDR3: TGTGCCAGCAGTTTATTGGCTAGCGGGAACTACGAGCAGTACTTC.

The rearrangement uses TRBV4-1 and TRBJ2-5; TRBD2 aligns across 9 bases. This CDR3 region has 14 residues. Germline values: CDR1 MGHRA, CDR2 YSYEKL. The V and J ends lost 4 bases and 3 bases, in that order; junction bases with no gene match: 3. For the CDR3, the DNA is TGCGCCAGCAGCCGGGGACTAGCAGAAGAGACCCAGTACTTC. It specifies CASSRGLAEETQYF.

The genes are TRBV19 and TRBJ2-7; no clear D. This CDR3 is built from 14 residues. The germline gives CDR1 LNHDA, CDR2 SQIVND (reference sequence). With 9 bases removed from V and 0 bases from J, the gap between germline ends came to 15 bases. The CDR3, as DNA: TGTGCCAGCAGCGTGGATCAAAGCTCCTACGAGCAGTACTTC. This sequence encodes CASSVDQSSYEQYF.

The gene calls are TRBV6-1 and TRBJ2-1; D is undetermined. Trimming cost V 1 base and J 8 bases, with 9 bases left between them. The CDR3 consists of 13 residues. Germline lookup yields CDR1 MNHNS and CDR2 SASEGT. CDR3 DNA: TGTGCCAGCAGTGAAGGGGGTCGAGATGAGCAGTTCTTC. As protein: CASSEGGRDEQFF.

This clonotype was counted ten times or more. V is TRBV20-1 and J is TRBJ2-7; D possibly corresponds to TRBD2 (5 bases). Per germline, CDR1 DFQATT and CDR2 SNEGSKA (reference sequence). This CDR3 has 13 amino acids. Trimming pared 1 base from V and 7 bases from J, leaving 14 bases between. The CDR3 region has the DNA TGCAGTGCTAGAGTAGGCGGGTCTTATGAGCAGTACTTC. This gives the protein CSARVGGSYEQYF.

CDR3 DNA: TGTGCCAGCAGGGGGACTAGCGGGAGTGAAGGGCAGTTCTTC. It is translated as CASRGTSGSEGQFF. The chain uses TRBV2 and TRBJ2-1; 14 bases match TRBD2. The germline V gene has CDR1 SNHLY and CDR2 FYNNEI. There are 14 residues in the CDR3. The J segment lost 12 bases and the V segment lost 6 bases, leaving 7 bases of the junction unmatched.

This clonotype showed up just a few times. The chain carries TRBV12-3 or TRBV12-4 and TRBJ1-2, with a weak D call TRBD1 (6 bases). This CDR3 comprises 14 residues. Between the trimmed V and J ends, which lost 7 bases and 7 bases, there was a span of 19 bases. The CDR3 region is CASTSGGAVLGYTF. The CDR3 nucleotides read TGTGCCAGCACCTCGGGGGGCGCGGTGCTTGGCTACACCTTC.

This clonotype occurred a few times. This chain uses TRBV7-2 with TRBJ2-1; 7 bases map to TRBD1. CDR1 is SGHTA, CDR2 FQGNSA, per germline. Unmatched junction bases numbered 3, after V lost 5 bases and J lost 8 bases. The length of the CDR3 is 12 residues. CDR3 loop: CASSRGRYEQFF. CDR3 sequence (DNA): TGTGCCAGCAGCAGGGGGCGATATGAGCAGTTCTTC. The variable domain in full, with the rest retrieved from reference TRBV7-2 and TRBJ2-1, is GAGVSQSPSNKVTEKGKDVELRCDPISGHTALYWYRQSLGQGLEFLIYFQGNSAPDKSGLPSDRFSAERTGGSVSTLTIQRTQQEDSAVYLCASSRGRYEQFFGPGTRLTVL.

This chain connects TRBV6-5 to TRBJ1-1; no firm D call. With 0 bases removed from V and 0 bases from J, the gap between germline ends came to 5 bases. CDR1 is MNHEY, CDR2 SVGAGI, per germline. CDR3 size: 14 residues. The CDR3 nucleotides are TGTGCCAGCAGTTACTCCCCGCTGAACACTGAAGCTTTCTTT. This codes for CASSYSPLNTEAFF.

The CDR3 coding sequence is TGCAGTGCTAGAGATCGTCGCGGGGGATACTACAATGAGCAGTTCTTC. Translating it yields CSARDRRGGYYNEQFF. The chain carries TRBV20-1 and TRBJ2-1; 7 nucleotides match TRBD2. The CDR3 length is 16 residues. Per the germline V gene, CDR1 is DFQATT and CDR2 is SNEGSKA (reference sequence). V gave up 0 bases and J gave up 3 bases; unmatched junction bases: 8.

This clonotype was observed a single time. The gene calls are TRBV20-1 and TRBJ2-1; D call uncertain. The CDR3 covers 15 residues. The germline gives CDR1 DFQATT, CDR2 SNEGSKA (reference sequence). V was pared by 6 bases and J by 2 bases, with 17 bases between. The CDR3 loop reads CSAPRGVETYNEQFF. The CDR3 DNA sequence: TGCAGTGCGCCAAGAGGAGTGGAGACCTACAATGAGCAGTTCTTC.